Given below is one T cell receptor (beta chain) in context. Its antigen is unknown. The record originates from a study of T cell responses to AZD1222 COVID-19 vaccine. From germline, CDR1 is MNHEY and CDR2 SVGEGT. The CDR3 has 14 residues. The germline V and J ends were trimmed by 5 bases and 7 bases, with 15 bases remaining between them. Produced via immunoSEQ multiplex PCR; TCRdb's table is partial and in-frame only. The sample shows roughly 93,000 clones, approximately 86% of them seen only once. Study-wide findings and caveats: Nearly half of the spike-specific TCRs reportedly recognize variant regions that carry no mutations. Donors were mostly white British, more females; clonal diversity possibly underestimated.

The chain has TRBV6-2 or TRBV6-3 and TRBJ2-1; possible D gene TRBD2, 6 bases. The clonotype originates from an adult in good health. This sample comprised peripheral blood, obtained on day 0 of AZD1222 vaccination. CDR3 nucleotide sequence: TGTGCCAGCAGTATGGCGGGGCGGTGGAATGAGCAGTTCTTC. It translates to CASSMAGRWNEQFF.